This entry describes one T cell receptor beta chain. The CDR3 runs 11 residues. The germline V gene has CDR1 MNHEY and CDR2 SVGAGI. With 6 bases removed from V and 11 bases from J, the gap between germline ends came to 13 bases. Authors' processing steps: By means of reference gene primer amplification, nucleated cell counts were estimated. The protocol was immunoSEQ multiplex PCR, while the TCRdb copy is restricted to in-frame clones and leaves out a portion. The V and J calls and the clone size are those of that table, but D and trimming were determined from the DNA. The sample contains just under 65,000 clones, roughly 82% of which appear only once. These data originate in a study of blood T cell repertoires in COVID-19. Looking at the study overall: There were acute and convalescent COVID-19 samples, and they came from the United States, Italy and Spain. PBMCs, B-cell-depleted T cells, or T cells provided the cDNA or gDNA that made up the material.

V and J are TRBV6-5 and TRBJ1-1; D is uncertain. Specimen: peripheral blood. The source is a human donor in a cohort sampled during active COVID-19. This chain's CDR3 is CASRAPTVAFF. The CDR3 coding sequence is TGTGCCAGCAGAGCGCCAACCGTGGCTTTCTTT.